Presented here are 19 T cell receptor beta chains from one specimen sequenced in a study of T-cell reconstitution after alpha-beta-depleted transplantation in children (dated by TCRdb to the mid-2010s). The library relied on PCR. Sequenced using an Illumina HiSeq 2500. TCR library preparation used molecular barcoding, with unique molecular identifiers applied to normalize quantification of the TCRbeta repertoire. TCRdb itself trimmed the public reads at Q25 with fastp, ran MiXCR and retained productive beta chains. Identical CDR3 protein sequences are pooled into one entry, listed with their most common genes and DNA. Within this sample are 490,000 or so distinct CDR3 sequences, with under 15% of them counted one time only. About 5.6% of the sample rests with the top ten. The sequenced sample was PBMCs from the stem cell graft donor, obtained from the stem cell graft. These TCRs come from a human donor who donated a stem cell graft to a child with combined immunodeficiency.

There are many counts of this clonotype. The chain carries TRBV27 and TRBJ2-2; 8 positions agree with TRBD1. Looked up from germline, CDR1 is MNHEY and CDR2 is SMNVEV (reference sequence). Trimming at V came to 8 bases and at J to 1 base, leaving 0 bases not matched to a gene. CDR3 length equals 13 residues. CDR3 loop: CASGQGNTGELFF. CDR3 DNA: TGTGCCAGCGGACAGGGGAACACCGGGGAGCTGTTTTTT.

The sample holds a few counts of this clonotype. This chain joins TRBV13 and TRBJ2-1, with 9 positions matching TRBD1. Per germline, CDR1 PRHDT and CDR2 FYEKMQ (reference sequence). With V trimmed by 4 bases and J by 0 bases, 4 bases remained unmatched. The CDR3 sequence is 16 residues long. CDR3 loop: CASSSGTGSSYNEQFF. The CDR3 DNA sequence: TGTGCCAGCAGCTCGGGGACAGGGAGCTCCTACAATGAGCAGTTCTTC.

Many counts were recorded for this clonotype. The J gene is TRBJ2-3, the V gene TRBV20-1; D gene uncertain. The length of the CDR3 is 13 residues. The germline V and J ends were trimmed by 7 bases and 1 base, with 12 bases remaining between them. Germline V lookup: CDR1 DFQATT, CDR2 SNEGSKA (reference sequence). The CDR3 nucleotides are TGCAGTGTCGAAGTAGGGCGCACAGATACGCAGTATTTT. Encoded protein: CSVEVGRTDTQYF.

This clonotype appeared a few times. The V call is TRBV2, the J call TRBJ2-1; TRBD2 agrees at 7 bases. CDR1 SNHLY and CDR2 FYNNEI come from the germline V gene. The CDR3 is 14 amino acids. J was trimmed by 10 bases and V by 7 bases; bases with no gene match: 13. The CDR3 nucleotides are TGTGCCAGCACCCAGGCTGGGGCGGGAGTAGAGCAGTTCTTC. Residues: CASTQAGAGVEQFF.

This clonotype was detected many times. This rearrangement joins TRBV5-1 to TRBJ1-1; D is unclear. The CDR3 length is 13 residues. The ends were cut back, 0 bases at V and 3 bases at J, with 6 bases in the middle. CDR1 and CDR2 (germline): SGHRS, YFSETQ. CDR3 DNA sequence: TGCGCCAGCAGCTTGGTTGTGGACACTGAAGCTTTCTTT. As protein: CASSLVVDTEAFF. Full variable domain (missing parts from reference TRBV5-1 and TRBJ1-1): KAGVTQTPRYLIKTRGQQVTLSCSPISGHRSVSWYQQTPGQGLQFLFEYFSETQRNKGNFPGRFSGRQFSNSRSEMNVSTLELGDSALYLCASSLVVDTEAFFGQGTRLTVV.

This clonotype was seen a few times. V is TRBV20-1 and J is TRBJ2-3; TRBD2 agrees at 8 bases. With 5 bases clipped from V and 8 bases from J, the junction kept 15 bases outside the gene matches. In germline, CDR1 is DFQATT, CDR2 SNEGSKA (reference sequence). The CDR3 consists of 15 residues. In DNA form, the CDR3 reads TGCAGTGCTGACACCGGGGGACTAGTGTCGGTTACGCAGTATTTT. Protein sequence: CSADTGGLVSVTQYF.

The V call is TRBV6-2 or TRBV6-3, the J call TRBJ2-1, with 9 bases lining up with TRBD1. This CDR3 has 18 residues. V was pared by 2 bases and J by 2 bases, with 10 bases of the junction left unmatched. Germline assignment: CDR1 MNHEY and CDR2 SVGEGT. The chain's CDR3 is CASSYNVGTGFAYNEQFF. The CDR3 DNA reads as TGTGCCAGCAGTTACAACGTCGGGACAGGGTTTGCCTACAATGAGCAGTTCTTC.

This clonotype has ten or more counts. V is TRBV11-2 and J is TRBJ2-3; TRBD2 aligns across 11 bases. The CDR3 runs 19 residues. Germline V lookup: CDR1 SGHAT, CDR2 FQNNGV. The ends lost 3 bases at V and 4 bases at J; junction bases unmatched: 15. The CDR3 protein is CASSFGLAGGRGRSDTQYF. In nucleotides, the CDR3 is TGTGCCAGCAGCTTTGGGTTAGCGGGGGGGAGAGGTAGGTCAGATACGCAGTATTTT.

There are many counts of this clonotype. V and J are TRBV29-1 and TRBJ1-1; D gene unclear. Germline V gene data show CDR1 as SQVTM and CDR2 as ANQGSEA. The CDR3 contains 15 residues. V was trimmed by 7 bases and J by 4 bases, leaving 22 bases between them. The CDR3: CSAPRALEIGTEAFF. In nucleotides, the CDR3 is TGCAGCGCCCCCCGGGCCTTGGAAATCGGCACTGAAGCTTTCTTT. Drawing the rest from reference TRBV29-1 and TRBJ1-1, the complete variable domain is SAVISQKPSRDICQRGTSLTIQCQVDSQVTMMFWYRQQPGQSLTLIATANQGSEATYESGFVIDKFPISRPNLTFSTLTVSNMSPEDSSIYLCSAPRALEIGTEAFFGQGTRLTVV.

This clonotype turned up a few times. The chain has TRBV7-9 and TRBJ2-1; weak D call: TRBD2 (5 bases). With 6 bases removed from V and 5 bases from J, the gap between germline ends came to 8 bases. The CDR3 loop spans 12 amino acids. Germline V lookup: CDR1 SEHNR, CDR2 FQNEAQ (reference sequence). The CDR3 nucleotides read TGTGCCAGCAGTTTCGGGAACAATGAGCAGTTCTTC. It codes for CASSFGNNEQFF. The full variable domain, completed using reference TRBV7-9 and TRBJ2-1, is DTGVSQNPRHKITKRGQNVTFRCDPISEHNRLYWYRQTLGQGPEFLTYFQNEAQLEKSRLLSDRFSAERPKGSFSTLEIQRTEQGDSAMYLCASSFGNNEQFFGPGTRLTVL.

This clonotype was recorded a few times. The rearrangement joins TRBV2 to TRBJ1-5; D gene ambiguous. The CDR3 is 15 amino acids. The V and J ends lost 5 bases and 5 bases respectively, with 16 bases between them. Germline-derived CDR1 and CDR2 are SNHLY and FYNNEI. This chain's CDR3 is CASSFSQQYDQPQHF. The DNA of the CDR3 is TGTGCCAGCAGTTTTTCCCAACAGTATGATCAGCCCCAGCATTTT.

This clonotype was counted ten times or more. The chain links TRBV25-1 to TRBJ1-5; a weak D match, TRBD1 (5 bases). The V end lost 1 base, the J end lost 4 bases, and 17 bases lay between the germline ends. There are 17 residues in the CDR3. CDR1 MGHDK and CDR2 SYGVNS come from the germline V gene. CDR3 residues: CASSELKRVGGNQPQHF. DNA for the CDR3: TGTGCCAGCAGTGAATTGAAGAGGGTGGGGGGAAATCAGCCCCAGCATTTT.

This clonotype has at least ten counts. This chain connects TRBV29-1 to TRBJ2-3; the match to TRBD2 covers 7 bases. The CDR3 has 13 amino acids. Germline CDR1 SQVTM, CDR2 ANQGSEA. Losses at the gene ends were 4 bases for V and 1 base for J; bases not matched to a gene: 2. The CDR3 loop is CSVAGRGTDTQYF. Written as DNA, the CDR3 is TGCAGCGTTGCAGGGAGGGGCACAGATACGCAGTATTTT.

The J gene is TRBJ2-3, the V gene TRBV18; 11 bases align to TRBD2. The junction had 7 bases not matched to a gene; V was cut back by 3 bases and J by 2 bases. The CDR3 runs 17 residues. CDR1 is KGHSH, CDR2 LQKENI, per germline. As DNA, the CDR3 is TGTGCCAGCTCACCCCCCATAGCGGGGGGGTTCACAGATACGCAGTATTTT. It codes for CASSPPIAGGFTDTQYF.

This clonotype occurred many times. The chain is built from TRBV11-1 and TRBJ2-1; D is possibly TRBD1 (5 bases). Trimming stripped 1 base from V and 15 bases from J, with 10 bases between. The CDR3 has 11 residues. Germline lookup yields CDR1 SGHAT and CDR2 FQDESV (reference sequence). CDR3 amino acids: CASSLGRVPFF. The CDR3 DNA reads as TGTGCCAGCAGCTTAGGCAGGGTGCCGTTCTTC. The entire variable domain, with the rest obtained from reference TRBV11-1 and TRBJ2-1, is as follows: EAEVAQSPRYKITEKSQAVAFWCDPISGHATLYWYRQILGQGPELLVQFQDESVVDDSQLPKDRFSAERLKGVDSTLKIQPAELGDSAMYLCASSLGRVPFFGPGTRLTVL.

This clonotype was seen many times. The chain joins TRBV12-3 or TRBV12-4 to TRBJ2-3; possibly TRBD1 or TRBD2 for D (5 bases each). V was clipped by 7 bases and J by 0 bases, with 8 bases between them. There are 13 residues in the CDR3. The DNA for the CDR3 is TGTGCCAGCACCCGGGACAGCACAGATACGCAGTATTTT. Its protein product is CASTRDSTDTQYF.

The chain joins TRBV29-1 to TRBJ1-2, with 8 positions matching TRBD1. Per the germline V gene, CDR1 is SQVTM and CDR2 is ANQGSEA. V was pared by 5 bases and J by 2 bases, with 7 bases of the junction left unmatched. The CDR3 covers 14 residues. The CDR3 DNA reads as TGCAGCGTTAGGATGGCAGGGGGCAACTATGGCTACACCTTC. Amino acids: CSVRMAGGNYGYTF.

The table lists this clonotype with many counts. The chain combines TRBV29-1 with TRBJ1-4; D is undetermined. With 7 bases removed from V and 6 bases from J, the gap between germline ends came to 15 bases. CDR1 and CDR2 (germline): SQVTM, ANQGSEA. This CDR3 has 13 amino acids. The CDR3 here is CSASVVVDEKLFF. The CDR3, as DNA: TGCAGCGCATCTGTGGTAGTCGATGAAAAACTGTTTTTT.

This clonotype was counted between two and nine times. The CDR3 protein is CSARVGTRNTEAFF. CDR3 bases: TGCAGTGCTAGAGTTGGCACCAGGAACACTGAAGCTTTCTTT. The V call is TRBV20-1, the J call TRBJ1-1; no clear D. The CDR3 consists of 14 residues. Germline V CDR1 and CDR2: DFQATT, SNEGSKA (reference sequence). The ends were cut back, 1 base at V and 1 base at J, with 10 bases in the middle.